Listed below are T cell receptor beta chains from one sample, sequenced in a study of blood T cell repertoires in COVID-19. Method: immunoSEQ multiplex PCR; TCRdb's copy keeps in-frame clones and lacks some. The sample contains under 350,000 clones, 83% of which appear only once. Material: peripheral blood. Receptors originate from a woman aged 50 to 60 who had recovered from COVID-19. The CDR3 runs from the conserved cysteine through the conserved F or W. The D gene is left open where the match is weak. Expanded clones are given a class, and other clones once, few, many or no size at all.

clone size	D gene	J gene	V gene	CDR3 protein	CDR3 DNA
-	-	TRBJ1-2	TRBV6-5	CATWASNYGYTF	TGTGCCACCTGGGCAAGTAACTATGGCTACACCTTC
-	-	TRBJ1-2	TRBV28	CASTPTQGRGYTF	TGTGCCAGCACTCCTACACAGGGTCGTGGCTACACCTTC
-	TRBD2	TRBJ2-2	TRBV7-3	CASSFPTSGDTGELFF	TGTGCCAGCAGCTTCCCCACTAGCGGGGACACCGGGGAGCTGTTTTTT
-	TRBD1	TRBJ2-1	TRBV27	CASTPRGQDISYNEQFF	TGTGCCAGCACCCCAAGGGGACAGGACATTTCCTACAATGAGCAGTTCTTC
-	-	TRBJ2-5	TRBV27	CASSLSPGTLYQETQYF	TGTGCCAGCAGTTTATCGCCCGGGACTCTGTACCAAGAGACCCAGTACTTC
-	TRBD1	TRBJ1-2	TRBV28	CASSSGGADYGYTF	TGTGCCAGCAGTTCAGGGGGCGCGGACTATGGCTACACCTTC
-	-	TRBJ1-2	TRBV18	CASSDMTANYGYTF	TGTGCCAGCTCGGACATGACAGCCAACTATGGCTACACCTTC
-	TRBD2	TRBJ2-5	TRBV5-1	CASSRTSREGETQYF	TGCGCCAGCAGCCGGACTAGCCGGGAAGGGGAGACCCAGTACTTC
-	-	TRBJ2-1	TRBV7-3	CASSLTRASGNSYNEQFF	TGTGCCAGCAGCTTAACAAGAGCATCGGGAAATTCCTACAATGAGCAGTTCTTC
-	TRBD2	TRBJ2-3	TRBV9	CASRAGGLADTQYF	TGTGCCAGCAGAGCGGGGGGGCTCGCAGATACGCAGTATTTT
-	-	TRBJ2-7	TRBV28	CASRGPAYEQYF	TGTGCCAGCAGGGGGCCCGCCTACGAGCAGTACTTC
-	-	TRBJ1-1	TRBV2	CALVREGGTEAFF	TGTGCCCTCGTCAGGGAAGGGGGCACTGAAGCTTTCTTT
-	TRBD2	TRBJ2-3	TRBV9	CASSNSGRAGGDTQYF	TGTGCCAGCAGCAATAGCGGGAGGGCCGGAGGGGATACGCAGTATTTT
-	TRBD1	TRBJ2-2	TRBV5-4	CASGRQGAGDTGELFF	TGTGCCAGCGGCCGACAGGGGGCGGGTGACACCGGGGAGCTGTTTTTT
-	TRBD2	TRBJ2-5	TRBV19	CASRSEAGARETQYF	TGTGCCAGTAGATCGGAAGCGGGGGCCCGAGAGACCCAGTACTTC
-	-	TRBJ1-2	TRBV4-1	CASSQVRETDGYTF	TGCGCCAGCAGCCAAGTGAGGGAGACGGATGGCTACACCTTC
-	-	TRBJ1-5	TRBV4-3	CASSSGVGNQPQHF	TGCGCCAGCAGCTCGGGGGTTGGGAATCAGCCCCAGCATTTT
-	TRBD2	TRBJ2-1	TRBV5-4	CASSLDLLAGVFF	TGTGCCAGCAGCTTGGACCTTCTAGCGGGAGTGTTCTTC
-	TRBD1	TRBJ2-6	TRBV2	CASSEWAGGSGANVLTF	TGTGCCAGCAGTGAATGGGCAGGGGGCTCTGGGGCCAACGTCCTGACTTTC
-	TRBD2	TRBJ2-3	TRBV7-2	CASSLVSGGSTDTQYF	TGTGCCAGCAGCTTAGTTTCGGGAGGGAGCACAGATACGCAGTATTTT
-	-	TRBJ2-5	TRBV5-3	CARSVWALQETQYF	TGTGCCAGAAGCGTGTGGGCCCTCCAAGAGACCCAGTACTTC
few	TRBD2	TRBJ2-1	TRBV2	CASKLGTSVEQFF	TGTGCCAGCAAACTGGGCACTAGCGTAGAGCAGTTCTTC
-	-	TRBJ1-6	TRBV7-2	CASSPHRAANSPLHF	TGTGCCAGCAGCCCCCACAGGGCGGCAAATTCACCCCTCCACTTT
-	TRBD1	TRBJ1-1	TRBV28	CASSSQGAGDTEAFF	TGTGCCAGCAGTTCACAGGGGGCGGGCGACACTGAAGCTTTCTTT
-	-	TRBJ2-7	TRBV7-9	CASSLQGSEQYF	TGTGCCAGCAGCCTCCAGGGATCCGAGCAGTACTTC
-	-	TRBJ2-7	TRBV6-5	CASRPQVSSYEQYF	TGTGCCAGCAGACCCCAGGTTAGCTCCTACGAGCAGTACTTC
-	TRBD1	TRBJ1-2	TRBV7-9	CASVQQLEGAYGYTF	TGTGCCAGCGTCCAACAGCTCGAGGGGGCTTATGGCTACACCTTC
-	-	TRBJ2-7	TRBV6-2/TRBV6-3	CASSFQGESSYEQYF	TGTGCCAGCAGTTTTCAGGGTGAAAGCTCCTACGAGCAGTACTTC
-	-	TRBJ2-1	TRBV21-1	CASSGRDRGYNEQFF	TGTGCCAGCAGCGGCCGGGACAGGGGTTACAATGAGCAGTTCTTC
-	TRBD1	TRBJ1-6	TRBV4-2	CASSQESGQVVSPLHF	TGTGCCAGCAGCCAAGAATCTGGACAGGTTGTCTCACCCCTCCACTTT
-	-	TRBJ1-3	TRBV21-1	CASSKVTVLSGNTIYF	TGTGCCAGCAGCAAAGTTACGGTACTTTCTGGAAACACCATATATTTT
many	-	TRBJ1-2	TRBV29-1	CSVERTIYGYTF	TGCAGCGTTGAAAGGACAATCTATGGCTACACCTTC
-	-	TRBJ2-7	TRBV9	CASSVGWRDSSYEQYF	TGTGCCAGCAGCGTAGGTTGGAGGGACAGCTCCTACGAGCAGTACTTC
once	-	TRBJ2-7	TRBV18	CASSPGPFTYEQYF	TGTGCCAGCTCACCAGGGCCGTTTACCTACGAGCAGTACTTC
-	TRBD2	TRBJ2-2	TRBV5-1	CASSVGLAGANTGELFF	TGCGCCAGCAGCGTGGGACTAGCGGGGGCCAACACCGGGGAGCTGTTTTTT
-	-	TRBJ2-7	TRBV5-3	CARSFSPLGEVKGEQYF	TGTGCCAGAAGCTTTTCTCCCCTCGGGGAGGTGAAGGGCGAGCAGTACTTC
-	TRBD2	TRBJ2-1	TRBV30	CAWRRGLAGVGEQFF	TGTGCCTGGAGAAGAGGACTAGCGGGAGTTGGTGAGCAGTTCTTC
once	-	TRBJ2-7	TRBV6-2/TRBV6-3	CASSYGGGGYEQYF	TGTGCCAGCAGTTACGGAGGGGGCGGTTACGAGCAGTACTTC
-	TRBD1	TRBJ2-1	TRBV13	CASSDRAKNNEQFF	TGTGCCAGCAGCGACAGGGCGAAAAACAATGAGCAGTTCTTC